The 8 T cell receptor beta chains below all came from one sample that was sequenced in a study of cytomegalovirus exposure and HLA in healthy donors. Primers: 60 Vbeta forward and 13 Jbeta reverse. Generated by immunoSEQ multiplex PCR, the TCRdb table keeps only in-frame clones and is missing some. This repertoire shows over 110,000 clones, over 75% found once; its top ten account for approximately 2.3%. Sequences were obtained from PBMCs. The receptors shown here come from a male donor in good health and CMV-seronegative.

The chain carries TRBV9 and TRBJ1-5; D is perhaps TRBD1 (5 bases). V was shortened by 3 bases and J by 1 base, with 8 bases between the two germline ends. There are 14 residues in the CDR3. CDR1 and CDR2 (germline): SGDLS, YYNGEE. In DNA, the CDR3 is TGTGCCAGCAGCGCGGGGGGGAGCAATCAGCCCCAGCATTTT. Translating it yields CASSAGGSNQPQHF.

This clone was picked up a small number of times. This chain uses TRBV5-4 with TRBJ2-5; 7 nucleotides match TRBD1. Germline CDR1 is SGHNT and CDR2 is YYREEE (reference sequence). The junction had 5 bases not matched to a gene; V was cut back by 4 bases and J by 2 bases. This CDR3 is 14 amino acids long. The CDR3 region has the DNA TGTGCCAGCAGCACGGGACAGTTACAAGAGACCCAGTACTTC. Its translation is CASSTGQLQETQYF.

The J gene is TRBJ2-3, the V gene TRBV4-3; the match to TRBD2 covers 14 bases. CDR1 LGHNA and CDR2 YSLEER come from the germline V gene. J lost 2 bases, V lost 0 bases, and 4 bases had no gene match. The CDR3 spans 18 residues. CDR3 sequence reads: CASSQEGLAGDPTDTQYF. DNA of the CDR3: TGCGCCAGCAGCCAAGAGGGACTAGCGGGAGACCCCACAGATACGCAGTATTTT.

The J gene is TRBJ2-5, the V gene TRBV6-1; D is unresolved. Germline V gene data show CDR1 as MNHNS and CDR2 as SASEGT. The V gene lost 4 bases and the J gene lost 5 bases, with 5 bases spanning the gap. This CDR3 is 11 amino acids long. DNA for the CDR3: TGTGCCAGCAGTGTCGGGGAGACCCAGTACTTC. Its translation: CASSVGETQYF.

This chain connects TRBV7-8 to TRBJ2-2; 7 bases are a match to TRBD2. The length of the CDR3 is 17 residues. With 3 bases clipped from V and 5 bases from J, the junction kept 12 bases outside the gene matches. Germline CDR1 SGHVS, CDR2 FQNEAQ. CDR3 in amino acids: CASSFGLGRELTGELFF. CDR3 coding DNA: TGTGCCAGCAGCTTCGGTTTAGGGCGGGAGTTGACCGGGGAGCTGTTTTTT.

The chain is built from TRBV10-3 and TRBJ2-1; tentatively, D is TRBD1 (7 bases). CDR1 is ENHRY, CDR2 SYGVKD, per germline. The V gene lost 4 bases and the J gene lost 4 bases, with 14 bases spanning the gap. There are 15 residues in the CDR3. The CDR3 loop reads CAISVGGTAYNEQFF. DNA of the CDR3: TGTGCCATCAGTGTAGGGGGGACAGCTTACAATGAGCAGTTCTTC.

V and J are TRBV30 and TRBJ1-2; TRBD1 agrees at 8 bases. The CDR3 is 12 residues long. The V gene's germline CDR1 is GTSNPN and CDR2 SVGIG (reference sequence). V was pared by 3 bases and J by 10 bases, with 7 bases of the junction left unmatched. CDR3 coding DNA: TGTGCCTGGAGACTGGGACAGGAAAACTACACCTTC. This gives the protein CAWRLGQENYTF.

This chain connects TRBV11-2 to TRBJ1-1, with D uncertain. This CDR3 spans 16 amino acids. The V gene lost 6 bases and the J gene lost 0 bases, with 17 bases spanning the gap. The germline gives CDR1 SGHAT, CDR2 FQNNGV. CDR3 in DNA: TGTGCCAGCAGTTTACAATTTGGGAGACTGAACACTGAAGCTTTCTTT. This sequence encodes CASSLQFGRLNTEAFF. The complete variable domain, with remaining parts taken from reference TRBV11-2 and TRBJ1-1, reads EAGVAQSPRYKIIEKRQSVAFWCNPISGHATLYWYQQILGQGPKLLIQFQNNGVVDDSQLPKDRFSAERLKGVDSTLKIQPAKLEDSAVYLCASSLQFGRLNTEAFFGQGTRLTVV.